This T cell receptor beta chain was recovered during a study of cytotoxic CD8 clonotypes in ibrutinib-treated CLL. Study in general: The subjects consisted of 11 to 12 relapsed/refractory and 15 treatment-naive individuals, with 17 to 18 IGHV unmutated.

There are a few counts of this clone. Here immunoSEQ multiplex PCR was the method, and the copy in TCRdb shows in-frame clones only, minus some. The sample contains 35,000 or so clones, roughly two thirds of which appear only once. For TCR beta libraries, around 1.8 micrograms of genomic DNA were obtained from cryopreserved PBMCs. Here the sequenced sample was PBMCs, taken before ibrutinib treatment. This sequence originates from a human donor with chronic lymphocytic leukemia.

DNA of the CDR3: TGTGCCAGCAGCCTCGCGGTGAACACCGGGGAGCTGTTTTTT. It codes for CASSLAVNTGELFF. This chain links TRBV7-6 with TRBJ2-2; the D is unclear. The CDR3 contains 14 residues. Germline V lookup: CDR1 SGHVS, CDR2 FNYEAQ. Trimming removed 5 bases from V and 1 base from J, with 8 bases in between.